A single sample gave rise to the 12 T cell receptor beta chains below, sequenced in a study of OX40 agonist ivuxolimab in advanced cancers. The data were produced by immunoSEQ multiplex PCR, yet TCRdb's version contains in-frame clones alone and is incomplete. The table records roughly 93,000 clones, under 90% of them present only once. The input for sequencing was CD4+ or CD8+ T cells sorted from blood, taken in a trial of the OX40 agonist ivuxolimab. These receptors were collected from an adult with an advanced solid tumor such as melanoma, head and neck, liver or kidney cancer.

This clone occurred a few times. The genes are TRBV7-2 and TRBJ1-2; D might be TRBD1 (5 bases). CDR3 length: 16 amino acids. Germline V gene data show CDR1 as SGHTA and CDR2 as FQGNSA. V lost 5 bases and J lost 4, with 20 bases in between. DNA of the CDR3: TGTGCCAGCAGCCCGTTCGGGGCAGGCCCAGTCTATGGCTACACCTTC. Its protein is CASSPFGAGPVYGYTF.

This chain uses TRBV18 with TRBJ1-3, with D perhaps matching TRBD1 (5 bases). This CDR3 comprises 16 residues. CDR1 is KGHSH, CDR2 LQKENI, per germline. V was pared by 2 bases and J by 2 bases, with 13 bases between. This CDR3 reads CASSPYPPGTGNTIYF. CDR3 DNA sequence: TGTGCCAGCTCACCATACCCACCAGGGACTGGAAACACCATATATTTT.

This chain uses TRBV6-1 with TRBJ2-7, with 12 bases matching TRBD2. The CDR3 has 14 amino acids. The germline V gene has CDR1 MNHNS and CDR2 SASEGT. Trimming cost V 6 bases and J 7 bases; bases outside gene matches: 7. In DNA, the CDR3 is TGTGCCAGCAGCCCGGGACTAGCGGGTTGGGAGCAGTACTTC. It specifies CASSPGLAGWEQYF.

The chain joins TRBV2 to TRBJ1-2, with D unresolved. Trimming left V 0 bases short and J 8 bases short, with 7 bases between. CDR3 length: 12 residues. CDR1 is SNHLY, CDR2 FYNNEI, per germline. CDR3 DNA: TGTGCCAGCAGTGAAGCGGTCGAAGGCTACACCTTC. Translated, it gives CASSEAVEGYTF.

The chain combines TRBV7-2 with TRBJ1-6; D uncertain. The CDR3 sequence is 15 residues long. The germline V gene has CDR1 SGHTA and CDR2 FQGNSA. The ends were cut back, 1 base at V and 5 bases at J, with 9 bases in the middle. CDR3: CASSLGYPNNSPLHF. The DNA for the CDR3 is TGTGCCAGCAGCTTAGGATACCCTAATAATTCACCCCTCCACTTT.

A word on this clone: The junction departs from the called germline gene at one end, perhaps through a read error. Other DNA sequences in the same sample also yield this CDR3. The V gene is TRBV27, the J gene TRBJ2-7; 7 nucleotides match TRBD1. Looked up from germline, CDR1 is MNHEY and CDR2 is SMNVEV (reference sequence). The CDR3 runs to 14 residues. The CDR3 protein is CASSRVKGADEQYF. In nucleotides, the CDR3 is TGCGCCAGCAGTCGCGTGAAGGGGGCTGACGAGCAGTACTTC.

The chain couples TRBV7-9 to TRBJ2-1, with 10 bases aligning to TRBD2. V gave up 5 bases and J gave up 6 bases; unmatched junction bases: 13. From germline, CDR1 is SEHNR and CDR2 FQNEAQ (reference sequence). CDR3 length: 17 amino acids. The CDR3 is CASSRTPGLAEGNEQFF. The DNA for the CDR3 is TGTGCCAGCAGCCGGACACCCGGACTAGCGGAAGGCAATGAGCAGTTCTTC.

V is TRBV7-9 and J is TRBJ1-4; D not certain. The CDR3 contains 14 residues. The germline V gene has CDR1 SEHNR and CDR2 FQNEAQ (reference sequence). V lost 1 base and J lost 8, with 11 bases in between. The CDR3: CASSLGAIGEKLFF. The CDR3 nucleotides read TGTGCCAGCAGCTTAGGTGCCATAGGGGAAAAACTGTTTTTT. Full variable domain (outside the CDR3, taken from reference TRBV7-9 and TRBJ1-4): DTGVSQNPRHKITKRGQNVTFRCDPISEHNRLYWYRQTLGQGPEFLTYFQNEAQLEKSRLLSDRFSAERPKGSFSTLEIQRTEQGDSAMYLCASSLGAIGEKLFFGSGTQLSVL.

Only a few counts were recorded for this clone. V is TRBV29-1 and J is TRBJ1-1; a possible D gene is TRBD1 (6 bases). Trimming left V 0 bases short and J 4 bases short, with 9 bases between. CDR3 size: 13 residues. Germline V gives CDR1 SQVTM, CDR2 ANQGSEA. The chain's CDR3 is CSVEERRGTEAFF. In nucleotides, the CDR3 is TGCAGCGTTGAAGAGCGCAGGGGCACTGAAGCTTTCTTT.

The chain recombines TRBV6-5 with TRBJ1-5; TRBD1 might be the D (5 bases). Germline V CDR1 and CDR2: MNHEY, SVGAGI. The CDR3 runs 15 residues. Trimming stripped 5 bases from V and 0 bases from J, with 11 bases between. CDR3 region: CASSPRGVSNQPQHF. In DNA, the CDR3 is TGTGCCAGCAGTCCCCGGGGGGTTAGCAATCAGCCCCAGCATTTT.

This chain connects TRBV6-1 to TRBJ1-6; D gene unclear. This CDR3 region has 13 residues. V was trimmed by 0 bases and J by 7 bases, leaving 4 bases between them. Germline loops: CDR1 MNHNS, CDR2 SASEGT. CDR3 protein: CASSEAINSPLHF. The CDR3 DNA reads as TGTGCCAGCAGTGAAGCGATCAATTCACCCCTCCACTTT.

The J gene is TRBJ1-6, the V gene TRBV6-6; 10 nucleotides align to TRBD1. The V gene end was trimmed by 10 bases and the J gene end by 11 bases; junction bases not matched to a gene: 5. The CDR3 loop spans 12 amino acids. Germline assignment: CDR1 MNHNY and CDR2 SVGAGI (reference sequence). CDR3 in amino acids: CATGTGVTPLHF. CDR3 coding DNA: TGTGCCACTGGGACAGGGGTGACACCCCTCCACTTT.